The 31 T cell receptor beta chains reported below all come from one sample, sequenced in a study of beta chain features in type 1 diabetes. Since all of the isolated RNA was reverse transcribed, expressed TCRB transcripts were what got sequenced. Only in-frame clones appear in the TCRdb table, and some are missing; sequencing was by immunoSEQ multiplex PCR. The top ten clones hold roughly 0.066% of a sample with just over 450,000 clones, roughly 31% of them seen once. The sample comprised naive CD4+ T cells from blood. The receptors originated from a man between 18 and 29 years old in good health.

V is TRBV30 and J is TRBJ2-1; TRBD2 might be the D (5 bases). The CDR3 is 15 residues long. Germline loops: CDR1 GTSNPN, CDR2 SVGIG (reference sequence). Trimming took off 0 bases at V and 5 bases at J, with 14 bases between the two ends. The CDR3 DNA sequence: TGTGCCTGGAGTGTACCTCTAGCCGATAACAATGAGCAGTTCTTC. This codes for CAWSVPLADNNEQFF.

This clone was recorded a few times. V gene TRBV28 combines with J gene TRBJ2-3; the match to TRBD2 covers 7 bases. CDR1 and CDR2 from the germline V gene are MDHEN and SYDVKM. The CDR3 is made up of 17 amino acids. V was clipped by 3 bases and J by 0 bases; unmatched bases: 9. The CDR3 bases are TGTGCCAGCAGTTTTTCCACTAGCGACTCTAGCACAGATACGCAGTATTTT. Protein product: CASSFSTSDSSTDTQYF.

This clone was seen a few times. V is TRBV5-1 and J is TRBJ2-6, with D uncertain. Trimming took 4 bases from V and 0 from J, leaving 8 bases between them. Looked up from germline, CDR1 is SGHRS and CDR2 is YFSETQ. CDR3 length: 15 amino acids. The CDR3 sequence is CASSVTGSGANVLTF. The CDR3 nucleotides are TGCGCCAGCAGCGTGACCGGCTCTGGGGCCAACGTCCTGACTTTC.

The rearrangement uses TRBV9 and TRBJ2-5, with D perhaps matching TRBD1 or TRBD2 (5 bases each). Germline CDR1 SGDLS, CDR2 YYNGEE. This CDR3 is 14 amino acids long. Between the trimmed V and J ends, which lost 3 bases and 1 base, there was a span of 10 bases. In nucleotides, the CDR3 is TGTGCCAGCAGCGCCGGGACCAGCCAAGAGACCCAGTACTTC. Translation gives CASSAGTSQETQYF.

This clone was detected a few times. This chain links TRBV15 with TRBJ2-5; 11 bases are shared with TRBD2. The V and J ends lost 1 base and 6 bases, in that order; junction bases with no gene match: 7. Germline loops: CDR1 LNHNV, CDR2 YYDKDF (reference sequence). The CDR3 is 16 residues long. The CDR3 bases are TGTGCCACCAGCAGAGTGAGGACTAGCGGGTTACAGACCCAGTACTTC. Protein: CATSRVRTSGLQTQYF.

This clone was recorded a few times. The chain is built from TRBV25-1 and TRBJ2-5, with D perhaps TRBD1 (5 bases). Per germline, CDR1 MGHDK and CDR2 SYGVNS. The V end lost 3 bases, the J end lost 5 bases, and 7 bases lay between the germline ends. The CDR3 totals 12 residues. This chain's CDR3 is CASSDRVETQYF. The CDR3 bases are TGTGCCAGCAGTGACAGGGTTGAGACCCAGTACTTC.

The J gene is TRBJ1-1, the V gene TRBV29-1; D ambiguous. The V end lost 1 base, the J end lost 0 bases, and 6 bases lay between the germline ends. This CDR3 has 13 amino acids. Germline CDR1 and CDR2: SQVTM and ANQGSEA. In nucleotides, the CDR3 is TGCAGCGTTGAAGTATTTGTGAACACTGAAGCTTTCTTT. Amino acid sequence: CSVEVFVNTEAFF.

The V call is TRBV9, the J call TRBJ2-2; no reliable D call. CDR1 is SGDLS, CDR2 YYNGEE, per germline. The germline V and J ends were trimmed by 0 bases and 4 bases, with 4 bases remaining between them. CDR3 length equals 13 residues. The DNA of the CDR3 is TGTGCCAGCAGCGTAGTGTTCACCGGGGAGCTGTTTTTT. Protein: CASSVVFTGELFF.

The chain recombines TRBV7-9 with TRBJ2-4, with no clear D. V lost 6 bases and J 6 bases, leaving 6 bases between the germline ends. Germline V gives CDR1 SEHNR, CDR2 FQNEAQ (reference sequence). The CDR3 contains 11 residues. The CDR3 reads CASSLTNIQYF. The CDR3 DNA sequence: TGTGCCAGCAGTCTAACAAACATTCAGTACTTC.

The chain recombines TRBV30 with TRBJ1-1; unclear D gene. CDR1 is GTSNPN and CDR2 is SVGIG in the germline V gene (reference sequence). The CDR3 covers 13 residues. V lost 4 bases and J 3 bases, leaving 12 bases between the germline ends. Here the CDR3 reads CAWTGRPDTEAFF. CDR3 in DNA: TGTGCCTGGACGGGCAGACCCGACACTGAAGCTTTCTTT.

This clone was counted a few times. The chain employs TRBV29-1 and TRBJ2-1, with a possible D match to TRBD2 (6 bases). The CDR3 runs 13 residues. V lost 5 bases, J lost 7 bases, and 15 bases lay in between. Looked up from germline, CDR1 is SQVTM and CDR2 is ANQGSEA. The CDR3 here is CSVIGRTENEQFF. The DNA of the CDR3 is TGCAGCGTTATAGGGAGGACGGAAAATGAGCAGTTCTTC.

There are a few counts of this clone. Other nucleotide sequences in the sample specify the same CDR3. The rearrangement links TRBV6-5 to TRBJ2-7, with 8 bases matching TRBD2. The germline V gene encodes CDR1 MNHEY and CDR2 SVGAGI. The CDR3 spans 14 residues. The V segment lost 5 bases and the J segment 4 bases; nucleotides outside the gene matches: 7. CDR3 region: CASSPASGSYEQYF. For the CDR3, the DNA is TGTGCCAGCAGTCCAGCCAGCGGGAGTTACGAGCAGTACTTC.

The V gene is TRBV29-1, the J gene TRBJ2-2; D is possibly TRBD2 (6 bases). Germline CDR1 is SQVTM and CDR2 is ANQGSEA. V was clipped by 6 bases and J by 6 bases, with 8 bases between them. There are 11 residues in the CDR3. CDR3 coding DNA: TGCAGCGTCTCGGGGGCCGGGGAGCTGTTTTTT. Protein product: CSVSGAGELFF.

The chain links TRBV10-3 to TRBJ2-5; 7 bases fit TRBD1. Germline loops: CDR1 ENHRY, CDR2 SYGVKD. CDR3 length equals 17 residues. J was trimmed by 5 bases and V by 2 bases; bases with no gene match: 14. CDR3 in amino acids: CAISETRQGSLKETQYF. CDR3 sequence (DNA): TGTGCCATCAGTGAGACCCGACAGGGTTCCTTAAAGGAGACCCAGTACTTC.

The chain links TRBV15 to TRBJ1-1; no definite D call. The ends were cut back, 0 bases at V and 2 bases at J, with 10 bases in the middle. The CDR3 sequence is 15 residues long. Germline CDR1 reads LNHNV; CDR2 reads YYDKDF (reference sequence). Written as DNA, the CDR3 is TGTGCCACCAGCAGAGATCCCAACAGTAACACTGAAGCTTTCTTT. Translation gives CATSRDPNSNTEAFF.

The V call is TRBV25-1, the J call TRBJ1-4, with 9 bases that match TRBD1. The CDR3 runs to 15 residues. Trimming took 6 bases from V and 8 from J; bases not matched to a gene: 10. CDR1 and CDR2 (germline): MGHDK, SYGVNS. This chain's CDR3 is CASSPSTGGNEKLFF. CDR3 DNA sequence: TGTGCCAGCAGCCCGTCGACAGGGGGTAACGAAAAACTGTTTTTT.

The chain uses TRBV29-1 and TRBJ2-5; D uncertain. The CDR3 is 13 residues long. V gave up 4 bases and J gave up 1 base, with 10 bases separating them. In germline, CDR1 is SQVTM, CDR2 ANQGSEA. The CDR3 nucleotides read TGCAGCGTTGGACTTCACGGCCAAGAGACCCAGTACTTC. It encodes CSVGLHGQETQYF.

The genes are TRBV14 and TRBJ2-1; no clear D gene. Germline CDR1 reads SGHDN; CDR2 reads FVKESK. The CDR3 length is 16 residues. Trimming took 0 bases from V and 4 from J, leaving 13 bases between them. This chain's CDR3 is CASSQDGISPYNEQFF. Written as DNA, the CDR3 is TGTGCCAGCAGCCAAGATGGAATAAGCCCTTACAATGAGCAGTTCTTC.

The V and J genes are TRBV29-1 and TRBJ1-3; the D is unclear. V lost 4 bases to trimming and J lost 6 bases, with 10 bases between them. This CDR3 comprises 12 residues. Germline V lookup: CDR1 SQVTM, CDR2 ANQGSEA. The CDR3 spells CSVAGGPNTIYF. The CDR3 bases are TGCAGCGTTGCAGGAGGCCCAAACACCATATATTTT. Full variable domain (remainder filled in from reference TRBV29-1 and TRBJ1-3): SAVISQKPSRDICQRGTSLTIQCQVDSQVTMMFWYRQQPGQSLTLIATANQGSEATYESGFVIDKFPISRPNLTFSTLTVSNMSPEDSSIYLCSVAGGPNTIYFGEGSWLTVV.

V usage is TRBV7-9 and J usage is TRBJ2-1; TRBD2 matches at 10 bases. The V segment lost 5 bases and the J segment 6 bases; nucleotides outside the gene matches: 13. The CDR3 covers 17 residues. CDR1 is SEHNR and CDR2 is FQNEAQ in the germline V gene (reference sequence). In nucleotides, the CDR3 is TGTGCCAGCAGCCGCGGGACTAGCGCATCCTTGGGCAATGAGCAGTTCTTC. This translates into CASSRGTSASLGNEQFF.

This clone was observed a few times. The rearrangement links TRBV13 to TRBJ2-7, with 7 bases lining up with TRBD2. The germline V gene has CDR1 PRHDT and CDR2 FYEKMQ (reference sequence). The V segment lost 4 bases and the J segment 5 bases; nucleotides outside the gene matches: 8. This CDR3 has 14 amino acids. The CDR3 DNA reads as TGTGCCAGCAGCTGGACTAGATGGTCTAACGAGCAGTACTTC. It yields the protein CASSWTRWSNEQYF.

This clone came up a few times. V usage is TRBV7-2 and J usage is TRBJ2-3; D is unclear. The CDR3 covers 12 residues. V lost 3 bases to trimming and J lost 4 bases, with 5 bases between them. CDR1 SGHTA and CDR2 FQGNSA come from the germline V gene. The CDR3 DNA reads as TGTGCCAGCAGCTTCAATGCAGATACGCAGTATTTT. Protein sequence: CASSFNADTQYF.

The chain combines TRBV4-3 with TRBJ2-7; 9 bases line up with TRBD2. Germline V CDR1 and CDR2: LGHNA, YSLEER. The V gene end was trimmed by 1 base and the J gene end by 3 bases; junction bases not matched to a gene: 1. The CDR3 covers 14 residues. The CDR3 nucleotides are TGCGCCAGCAGCCAAGGACTAGCGGTCTACGAGCAGTACTTC. It specifies CASSQGLAVYEQYF.

The rearrangement uses TRBV19 and TRBJ2-4; D remains unclear. CDR1 and CDR2 from the germline V gene are LNHDA and SQIVND (reference sequence). This CDR3 has 15 amino acids. With 3 bases removed from V and 8 bases from J, the gap between germline ends came to 17 bases. The CDR3 region is CASSIGQAILDIQYF. CDR3 sequence (DNA): TGTGCCAGTAGTATCGGCCAGGCCATTTTAGACATTCAGTACTTC.

V gene TRBV15 combines with J gene TRBJ2-7, with D tentatively TRBD1 or TRBD2 (5 bases each). CDR1 and CDR2 (germline): LNHNV, YYDKDF (reference sequence). Trimming removed 1 base from V and 1 base from J, with 11 bases in between. The length of the CDR3 is 15 residues. The CDR3 reads CATSRAGTVSYEQYF. The CDR3 DNA reads as TGTGCCACCAGCAGAGCCGGGACGGTGTCCTACGAGCAGTACTTC.

There are a few counts of this clone. This sequence joins TRBV10-3 and TRBJ2-5; 7 bases align to TRBD1. With V trimmed by 3 bases and J by 4 bases, 5 bases remained unmatched. The germline V gene encodes CDR1 ENHRY and CDR2 SYGVKD. There are 14 residues in the CDR3. The CDR3 DNA reads TGTGCCATCAGTGATGAGACAGGGAGAGAGACCCAGTACTTC. This codes for CAISDETGRETQYF.

The genes are TRBV7-2 and TRBJ2-5; unclear D gene. Germline CDR1 is SGHTA and CDR2 is FQGNSA. Trimming pared 8 bases from V and 5 bases from J, leaving 15 bases between. This CDR3 is 13 amino acids long. The CDR3, as DNA: TGTGCCAGCGCCGCTATCGTGTTGGAGACCCAGTACTTC. The encoded protein is CASAAIVLETQYF. Looking up the rest from reference TRBV7-2 and TRBJ2-5 gives the full variable domain: GAGVSQSPSNKVTEKGKDVELRCDPISGHTALYWYRQSLGQGLEFLIYFQGNSAPDKSGLPSDRFSAERTGGSVSTLTIQRTQQEDSAVYLCASAAIVLETQYFGPGTRLLVL.

V usage is TRBV18 and J usage is TRBJ2-7; 13 bases map to TRBD2. Germline CDR1 is KGHSH and CDR2 is LQKENI. The CDR3 length is 16 residues. Trimming took 0 bases from V and 4 from J; bases not matched to a gene: 3. The CDR3 DNA reads TGTGCCAGCTCACCACCGGGACTAGCGGGACTATACGAGCAGTACTTC. Amino acid sequence: CASSPPGLAGLYEQYF.

The chain is built from TRBV29-1 and TRBJ2-1, with 10 bases identical to TRBD1. CDR1 and CDR2 (germline): SQVTM, ANQGSEA. The J segment lost 4 bases and the V segment lost 8 bases, leaving 11 bases of the junction unmatched. This CDR3 has 15 residues. CDR3 nucleotide sequence: TGCAGCACTAACGACGGGACAGGGGCTTACAATGAGCAGTTCTTC. Protein sequence: CSTNDGTGAYNEQFF.

The gene calls are TRBV5-1 and TRBJ2-1; D is uncertain. The CDR3 extends over 14 amino acids. CDR1 is SGHRS, CDR2 YFSETQ, per germline. V was trimmed by 4 bases and J by 3 bases, leaving 11 bases between them. CDR3 in DNA: TGCGCCAGCAGCCCCTCGGGTGGCTACAATGAGCAGTTCTTC. Protein sequence: CASSPSGGYNEQFF.

The chain recombines TRBV28 with TRBJ2-7; D is possibly TRBD1 (5 bases). Trimming left V 10 bases short and J 1 base short, with 17 bases between. The CDR3 contains 14 residues. Germline V CDR1 and CDR2: MDHEN, SYDVKM. The CDR3 DNA follows: TGTGCCACCTCAGAGGTGGACAAATCCTACGAGCAGTACTTC. This translates into CATSEVDKSYEQYF.